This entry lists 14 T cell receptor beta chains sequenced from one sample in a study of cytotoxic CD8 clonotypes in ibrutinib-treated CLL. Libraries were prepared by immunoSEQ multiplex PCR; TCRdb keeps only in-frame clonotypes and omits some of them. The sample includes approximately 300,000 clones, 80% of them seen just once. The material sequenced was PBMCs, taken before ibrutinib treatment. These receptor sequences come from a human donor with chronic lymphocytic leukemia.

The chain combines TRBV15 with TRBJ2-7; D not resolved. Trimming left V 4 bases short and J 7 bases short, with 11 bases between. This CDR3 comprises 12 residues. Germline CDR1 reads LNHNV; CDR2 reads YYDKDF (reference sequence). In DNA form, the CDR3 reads TGTGCCACCAGCAAAGGACCGCGGGAGCAGTACTTC. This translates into CATSKGPREQYF.

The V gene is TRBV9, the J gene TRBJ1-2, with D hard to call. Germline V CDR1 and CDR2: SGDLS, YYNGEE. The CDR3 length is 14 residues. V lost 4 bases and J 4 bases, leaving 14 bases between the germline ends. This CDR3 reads CASSPDLFGYGYTF. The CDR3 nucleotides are TGTGCCAGCAGCCCCGATCTCTTTGGCTATGGCTACACCTTC.

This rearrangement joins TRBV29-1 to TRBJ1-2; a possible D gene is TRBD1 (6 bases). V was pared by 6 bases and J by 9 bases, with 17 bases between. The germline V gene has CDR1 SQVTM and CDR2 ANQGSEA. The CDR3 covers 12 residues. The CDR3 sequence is CSVETGLGSYTF. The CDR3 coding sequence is TGCAGCGTAGAGACAGGATTAGGGAGCTACACCTTC.

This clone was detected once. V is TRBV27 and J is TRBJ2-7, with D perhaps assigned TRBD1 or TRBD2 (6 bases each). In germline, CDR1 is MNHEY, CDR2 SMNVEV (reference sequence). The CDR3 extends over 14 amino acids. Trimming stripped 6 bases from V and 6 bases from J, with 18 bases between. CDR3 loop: CASSQALGGLEQYF. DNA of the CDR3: TGTGCCAGCAGCCAGGCCCTAGGGGGGCTCGAGCAGTACTTC.

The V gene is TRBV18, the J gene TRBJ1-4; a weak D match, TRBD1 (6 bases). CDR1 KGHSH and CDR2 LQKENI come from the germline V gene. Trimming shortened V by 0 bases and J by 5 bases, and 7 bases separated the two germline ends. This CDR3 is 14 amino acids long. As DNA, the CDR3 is TGTGCCAGCTCACCACCAACAGGGAATGAAAAACTGTTTTTT. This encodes CASSPPTGNEKLFF.

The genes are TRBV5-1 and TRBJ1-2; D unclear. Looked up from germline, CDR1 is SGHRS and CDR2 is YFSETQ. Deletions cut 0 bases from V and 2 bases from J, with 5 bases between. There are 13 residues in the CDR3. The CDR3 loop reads CASSLEPNYGYTF. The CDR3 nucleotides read TGCGCCAGCAGCTTGGAACCCAACTATGGCTACACCTTC.

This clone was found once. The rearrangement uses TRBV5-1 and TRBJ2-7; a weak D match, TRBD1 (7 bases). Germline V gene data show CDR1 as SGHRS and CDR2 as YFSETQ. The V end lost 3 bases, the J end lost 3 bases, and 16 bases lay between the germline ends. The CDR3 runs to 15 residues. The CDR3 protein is CASSSQGGGYYEQYF. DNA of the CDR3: TGCGCCAGCAGCTCCCAGGGGGGAGGTTACTACGAGCAGTACTTC.

This CDR3 is CASSLVGSGRPNNEQFF. The DNA of the CDR3 is TGCGCCAGCAGCTTGGTTGGTAGCGGGAGGCCAAACAATGAGCAGTTCTTC. The chain employs TRBV5-1 and TRBJ2-1; 10 bases are a match to TRBD2. Trimming removed 0 bases from V and 5 bases from J; junction bases left unmatched: 8. The CDR3 runs 17 residues. Germline V CDR1 and CDR2: SGHRS, YFSETQ.

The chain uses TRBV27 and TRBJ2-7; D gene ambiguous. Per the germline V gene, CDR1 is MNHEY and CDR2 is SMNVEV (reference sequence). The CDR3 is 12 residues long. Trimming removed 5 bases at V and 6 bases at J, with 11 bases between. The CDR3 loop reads CASSRPHGEQYF. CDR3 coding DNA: TGTGCCAGCAGTCGCCCCCACGGCGAGCAGTACTTC.

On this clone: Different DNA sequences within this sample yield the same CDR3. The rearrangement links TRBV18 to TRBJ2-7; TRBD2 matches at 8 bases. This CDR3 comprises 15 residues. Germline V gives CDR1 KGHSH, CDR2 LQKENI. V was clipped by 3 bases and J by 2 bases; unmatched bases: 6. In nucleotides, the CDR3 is TGTGCCAGCTCACCTGGCCTAGCGGGCGCCTACGAGCAGTACTTC. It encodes CASSPGLAGAYEQYF.

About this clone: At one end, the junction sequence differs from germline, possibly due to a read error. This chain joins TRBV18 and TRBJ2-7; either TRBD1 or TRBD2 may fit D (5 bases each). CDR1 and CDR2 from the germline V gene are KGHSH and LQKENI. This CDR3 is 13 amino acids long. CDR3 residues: CASSLQHRDPLDF. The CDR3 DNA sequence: TGTGCCAGCTCACTACAACACCGGGACCCTCTAGACTTC. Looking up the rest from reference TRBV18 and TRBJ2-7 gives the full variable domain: NAGVMQNPRHLVRRRGQEARLRCSPMKGHSHVYWYRQLPEEGLKFMVYLQKENIIDESGMPKERFSAEFPKEGPSILRIQQVVRGDSAAYFCASSLQHRDPLDFGPGTRLTVT.

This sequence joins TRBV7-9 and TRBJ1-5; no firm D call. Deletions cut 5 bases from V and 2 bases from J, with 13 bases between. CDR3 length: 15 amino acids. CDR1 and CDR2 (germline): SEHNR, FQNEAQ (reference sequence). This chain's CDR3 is CASSRTSEGNQPQHF. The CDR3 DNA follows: TGTGCCAGCAGCCGGACCTCTGAGGGCAATCAGCCCCAGCATTTT.

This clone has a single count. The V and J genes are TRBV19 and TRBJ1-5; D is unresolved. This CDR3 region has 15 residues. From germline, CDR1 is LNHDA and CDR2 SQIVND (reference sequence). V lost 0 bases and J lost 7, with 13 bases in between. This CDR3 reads CASSIEGQASQPQHF. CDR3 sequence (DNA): TGTGCCAGTAGTATAGAGGGCCAGGCAAGCCAGCCCCAGCATTTT.

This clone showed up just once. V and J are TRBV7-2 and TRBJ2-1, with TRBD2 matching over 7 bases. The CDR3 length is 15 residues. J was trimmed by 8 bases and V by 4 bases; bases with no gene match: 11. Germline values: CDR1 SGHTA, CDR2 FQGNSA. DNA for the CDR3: TGTGCCAGCAGCTCCTCGGGGAGGGCCGGCTATGAGCAGTTCTTC. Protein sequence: CASSSSGRAGYEQFF.